This TCR beta chain comes out of a study of T cells after yellow fever vaccination. Study-level points and caveats: There was a possibility that FACS-sorted repertoires contained abundant clonotypes contaminating from the bulk population. A weaker secondary response peaked on day 5, the primary on day 15. Most clones from primary vaccination resurfaced after the booster (approximately 97% CD4, more than 75% CD8).

This clonotype was counted many times. The target antigen is unknown. V shed 0 bases, J shed 5 bases, and the junction held 6 bases outside the gene matches. CDR1 is MNHEY and CDR2 is SVGAGI in the germline V gene. This CDR3 is 16 amino acids long. Researchers made TCR cDNA using 5'RACE template switching, and this step added a universal primer site and UMIs. A single record per CDR3 protein comes from TCRdb applying MiXCR to the 5' RACE reads. The repertoire holds 100,000 to 150,000 distinct CDR3 sequences, with about 7.8% as singletons. The sample here was CD4+ T cells sorted from PBMCs, taken roughly seven weeks after the first yellow fever vaccination. This rearrangement joins TRBV6-5 to TRBJ2-1; 8 positions agree with TRBD2. This receptor was obtained from a man between 18 and 35 years old who received the YFV17D yellow fever vaccine. The CDR3 region is CASSYSRGASDNEQFF. The CDR3 DNA sequence: TGTGCCAGCAGTTACTCGCGGGGGGCCTCTGACAATGAGCAGTTCTTC.